Each of the 13 T cell receptor beta chains below was sequenced from the same sample in a study of shared clonotypes between healthy human individuals. This table comes from immunoSEQ multiplex PCR, and its TCRdb copy is limited to in-frame clones, with some not included. Among roughly 720,000 clones listed, about 90% were seen once. Input material: memory CD8+ T cells from PBMCs. As for subset: CD45RO+ cells pooled with CCR7-negative TemRA cells. All receptors derive from a man aged 18 to 35 in good health. Some clones in this sample may be carry-over from other donors' samples.

In DNA, the CDR3 is TGTGCCAGCAGCGGGCGACACAGGGCAGGAGAGACCCAGTACTTC. Encoded protein: CASSGRHRAGETQYF. V usage is TRBV9 and J usage is TRBJ2-5; a weak D match, TRBD1 (6 bases). The length of the CDR3 is 15 residues. The germline V and J ends were trimmed by 3 bases and 4 bases, with 16 bases remaining between them. Germline V gene data show CDR1 as SGDLS and CDR2 as YYNGEE.

The chain employs TRBV30 and TRBJ1-1; TRBD1 matches at 7 bases. Per germline, CDR1 GTSNPN and CDR2 SVGIG (reference sequence). The CDR3 sequence is 13 residues long. This chain's CDR3 is CASPTGVWTEAFF. The CDR3 DNA reads TGTGCTTCCCCAACAGGGGTTTGGACTGAAGCTTTCTTT.

This chain connects TRBV7-9 to TRBJ1-1; D ambiguous. The CDR3 sequence is 12 residues long. V gave up 3 bases and J gave up 1 base, with 3 bases separating them. The germline CDR1 and CDR2 sequences are SEHNR and FQNEAQ (reference sequence). CDR3 DNA sequence: TGTGCCAGCAGCTTCAAGAACACTGAAGCTTTCTTT. Its protein is CASSFKNTEAFF.

The V gene is TRBV7-9, the J gene TRBJ1-1; D remains unclear. CDR1 is SEHNR, CDR2 FQNEAQ, per germline (reference sequence). The V gene lost 4 bases and the J gene lost 12 bases, with 15 bases spanning the gap. The CDR3 length is 12 residues. CDR3 loop: CASSSGVVVSFF. In nucleotides, the CDR3 is TGTGCCAGCAGCTCCGGGGTGGTGGTATCTTTCTTT. The complete variable domain, with remaining parts taken from reference TRBV7-9 and TRBJ1-1, reads DTGVSQNPRHKITKRGQNVTFRCDPISEHNRLYWYRQTLGQGPEFLTYFQNEAQLEKSRLLSDRFSAERPKGSFSTLEIQRTEQGDSAMYLCASSSGVVVSFFGQGTRLTVV.

As DNA, the CDR3 is TGTGCCAGCAGACCGCTTGGGCCAGGGCTGAGTTACGAGCAGTACTTC. Its translation is CASRPLGPGLSYEQYF. This rearrangement joins TRBV27 to TRBJ2-7; TRBD1 might be the D (5 bases). V shed 6 bases and J shed 4 bases, with 22 bases lying between them. Germline values: CDR1 MNHEY, CDR2 SMNVEV (reference sequence). The CDR3 is 16 amino acids.

The chain recombines TRBV27 with TRBJ2-1; 11 positions agree with TRBD2. Trimming removed 5 bases from V and 7 bases from J; junction bases left unmatched: 7. Germline V gives CDR1 MNHEY, CDR2 SMNVEV (reference sequence). The length of the CDR3 is 15 residues. In DNA, the CDR3 is TGTGCCAGCAGTACTAGCGGGAGTGGTGGGAATGAGCAGTTCTTC. Translated, it gives CASSTSGSGGNEQFF.

The J gene is TRBJ2-7, the V gene TRBV2; D is ambiguous. The germline V gene encodes CDR1 SNHLY and CDR2 FYNNEI. V lost 0 bases, J lost 6 bases, and 18 bases lay in between. This CDR3 has 16 amino acids. The CDR3 DNA is TGTGCCAGCAGTGAAGCCCCGGCTAGTCGAGCGTCCGAGCAGTACTTC. Encoded protein: CASSEAPASRASEQYF. The complete variable domain, with remaining parts taken from reference TRBV2 and TRBJ2-7, reads EPEVTQTPSHQVTQMGQEVILRCVPISNHLYFYWYRQILGQKVEFLVSFYNNEISEKSEIFDDQFSVERPDGSNFTLKIRSTKLEDSAMYFCASSEAPASRASEQYFGPGTRLTVT.

The rearrangement joins TRBV7-3 to TRBJ2-1; D remains unclear. V lost 0 bases, J lost 8 bases, and 11 bases lay in between. In germline, CDR1 is SGHTA, CDR2 FQGTGA. CDR3 length: 14 residues. This CDR3 is CASSLTGIEDEQFF. CDR3 nucleotide sequence: TGTGCCAGCAGCTTAACGGGAATAGAGGATGAGCAGTTCTTC.

The genes are TRBV27 and TRBJ1-2, with a tentative D call TRBD1 (6 bases). The V end lost 6 bases, the J end lost 2 bases, and 22 bases lay between the germline ends. In germline, CDR1 is MNHEY, CDR2 SMNVEV (reference sequence). The CDR3 has 17 amino acids. CDR3 in amino acids: CASSDKPLRGTNYGYTF. For the CDR3, the DNA is TGTGCCAGCAGCGACAAACCGCTCCGGGGGACAAACTATGGCTACACCTTC.

Remarks on this clone: One end of the junction varies from germline; a read error may be responsible. The chain uses TRBV11-2 and TRBJ2-1; 9 bases are shared with TRBD2. Per the germline V gene, CDR1 is SGHAT and CDR2 is FQNNGV. The CDR3 has 17 amino acids. The CDR3 loop is CASSPEGGRASGLRVVF. As DNA, the CDR3 is TGTGCCAGCAGCCCCGAGGGCGGGAGGGCCAGTGGACTCAGGGTAGTCTTC.

The chain combines TRBV9 with TRBJ2-2; 12 nucleotides line up with TRBD2. Germline CDR1 is SGDLS and CDR2 is YYNGEE. Trimming cost V 4 bases and J 3 bases; bases outside gene matches: 4. The CDR3 runs to 16 residues. CDR3 in DNA: TGTGCCAGCAGCTTTAGACTAGCGGGAGACACCGGGGAGCTGTTTTTT. Translation: CASSFRLAGDTGELFF. The variable domain in full, with the rest retrieved from reference TRBV9 and TRBJ2-2, is DSGVTQTPKHLITATGQRVTLRCSPRSGDLSVYWYQQSLDQGLQFLIQYYNGEERAKGNILERFSAQQFPDLHSELNLSSLELGDSALYFCASSFRLAGDTGELFFGEGSRLTVL.

The chain has TRBV7-9 and TRBJ2-1; D unresolved. The CDR3 is made up of 15 amino acids. V gave up 7 bases and J gave up 6 bases, with 19 bases separating them. Looked up from germline, CDR1 is SEHNR and CDR2 is FQNEAQ (reference sequence). CDR3 DNA: TGTGCCAGCACACAAACGGCAGTTTGGGCCAATGAGCAGTTCTTC. Translation gives CASTQTAVWANEQFF.

The chain carries TRBV29-1 and TRBJ2-7, with TRBD1 matching 8 bases. This CDR3 contains 12 residues. Germline CDR1 SQVTM, CDR2 ANQGSEA. V shed 8 bases, J shed 0 bases, and the junction held 3 bases outside the gene matches. The CDR3 DNA reads TGCAGCTTTCAGGGGGCCTCCTACGAGCAGTACTTC. As protein: CSFQGASYEQYF.